Shown below are 17 T cell receptor beta chains from a single sample sequenced in a study of blood T cell repertoires in COVID-19. Produced via immunoSEQ multiplex PCR; TCRdb's table is partial and in-frame only. The sample shows approximately 440,000 clones, 90% of them seen only once. Sequencing was performed on PBMCs or T cells enriched from blood (not recorded which). Every receptor here comes from a man younger than 30 who had recovered from COVID-19.

The CDR3: CASTPGTGWVYEQYF. As DNA, the CDR3 is TGTGCCAGCACCCCCGGGACAGGGTGGGTCTACGAGCAGTACTTC. V and J are TRBV27 and TRBJ2-7, with 9 bases identical to TRBD1. V shed 7 bases and J 3 bases; nucleotides not matched to a gene: 10. The CDR3 contains 15 residues. Germline V gene sequence: CDR1 MNHEY, CDR2 SMNVEV (reference sequence).

The gene calls are TRBV11-3 and TRBJ1-1; D call uncertain. The germline CDR1 and CDR2 sequences are SGHNT and YENEEA. V was trimmed by 5 bases and J by 4 bases, leaving 14 bases between them. CDR3 size: 14 residues. CDR3 residues: CASSLSTGFTEAFF. CDR3 DNA: TGTGCCAGCAGCCTAAGCACGGGGTTCACTGAAGCTTTCTTT.

The chain employs TRBV28 and TRBJ2-7; no reliable D call. There are 14 residues in the CDR3. Trimming removed 4 bases at V and 3 bases at J, with 13 bases between. Germline CDR1 is MDHEN and CDR2 is SYDVKM. The DNA for the CDR3 is TGTGCCAGCAGTTCGCCCGAAACAGTCTACGAGCAGTACTTC. Translating it yields CASSSPETVYEQYF. The full variable domain, completed using reference TRBV28 and TRBJ2-7, is DVKVTQSSRYLVKRTGEKVFLECVQDMDHENMFWYRQDPGLGLRLIYFSYDVKMKEKGDIPEGYSVSREKKERFSLILESASTNQTSMYLCASSSPETVYEQYFGPGTRLTVT.

The rearrangement uses TRBV6-5 and TRBJ1-1; 9 bases map to TRBD1. The CDR3 covers 15 residues. CDR1 MNHEY and CDR2 SVGAGI come from the germline V gene. V lost 5 bases, J lost 5 bases, and 9 bases stayed unmatched. CDR3 amino acids: CASSKPGTGRTEAFF. Here the CDR3 DNA reads TGTGCCAGCAGTAAGCCCGGGACAGGGAGAACTGAAGCTTTCTTT.

This clone was picked up one time. V and J are TRBV7-8 and TRBJ2-2; no clear D. Germline CDR1 and CDR2: SGHVS and FQNEAQ. This CDR3 is built from 13 residues. V lost 2 bases to trimming and J lost 6 bases, with 7 bases between them. The CDR3 nucleotides read TGTGCCAGCAGCTTATCCCAATCCGGGGAGCTGTTTTTT. Translation gives CASSLSQSGELFF.

This chain links TRBV9 with TRBJ2-7; 9 bases line up with TRBD1. V shed 3 bases, J shed 5 bases, and the junction held 3 bases outside the gene matches. The CDR3 has 13 residues. Germline CDR1 reads SGDLS; CDR2 reads YYNGEE. The CDR3 DNA follows: TGTGCCAGCAGCGGACAGGGGGTCAACGAGCAGTACTTC. This translates into CASSGQGVNEQYF. The whole variable domain, remainder taken from reference TRBV9 and TRBJ2-7, is DSGVTQTPKHLITATGQRVTLRCSPRSGDLSVYWYQQSLDQGLQFLIQYYNGEERAKGNILERFSAQQFPDLHSELNLSSLELGDSALYFCASSGQGVNEQYFGPGTRLTVT.

This chain connects TRBV6-5 to TRBJ1-3; D may be TRBD1 (5 bases). The germline V gene has CDR1 MNHEY and CDR2 SVGAGI. The CDR3 sequence is 15 residues long. Trimming took 3 bases from V and 2 from J, leaving 11 bases between them. The CDR3 DNA is TGTGCCAGCAGTTATCGGTCAGGGACTGGAAACACCATATATTTT. It specifies CASSYRSGTGNTIYF.

This chain joins TRBV19 and TRBJ2-5, with D maybe TRBD1 (6 bases). The germline V gene encodes CDR1 LNHDA and CDR2 SQIVND (reference sequence). Trimming shortened V by 6 bases and J by 2 bases, and 10 bases separated the two germline ends. The length of the CDR3 is 13 residues. The CDR3 nucleotides are TGTGCCAGTAGCAGGGGTCTTCAAGAGACCCAGTACTTC. Translated: CASSRGLQETQYF.

The V and J genes are TRBV27 and TRBJ1-5; 8 nucleotides line up with TRBD1. In germline, CDR1 is MNHEY, CDR2 SMNVEV (reference sequence). This CDR3 contains 14 residues. The V gene end was trimmed by 6 bases and the J gene end by 2 bases; junction bases not matched to a gene: 3. The CDR3 coding sequence is TGTGCCAGCAGGGGACAGGTCGGCAATCAGCCCCAGCATTTT. Translation gives CASRGQVGNQPQHF.

The chain employs TRBV4-1 and TRBJ1-1, with TRBD1 identical over 7 bases. Germline V gene lookup returns CDR1 MGHRA and CDR2 YSYEKL. Trimming at V came to 2 bases and at J to 6 bases, leaving 9 bases not matched to a gene. There are 15 residues in the CDR3. In DNA, the CDR3 is TGCGCCAGCAGCCAACGAGGGGGCGAGTTGGCTGAAGCTTTCTTT. It codes for CASSQRGGELAEAFF.

The chain couples TRBV6-5 to TRBJ1-1, with D possibly TRBD1 on 5 matching bases. CDR1 and CDR2 from the germline V gene are MNHEY and SVGAGI. Trimming took 8 bases from V and 11 from J, leaving 21 bases between them. CDR3 length: 13 residues. The CDR3 loop is CASLWDWAVAAFF. DNA of the CDR3: TGTGCCAGCTTGTGGGACTGGGCCGTGGCGGCTTTCTTT.

The chain combines TRBV6-1 with TRBJ2-1; TRBD1 matches at 12 bases. This CDR3 region has 20 residues. V shed 2 bases, J shed 8 bases, and the junction held 19 bases outside the gene matches. CDR1 and CDR2 (germline): MNHNS, SASEGT. CDR3 region: CASSEMGQGALLEPLYEQFF. The CDR3 coding sequence is TGTGCCAGCAGTGAAATGGGACAGGGGGCGCTTCTCGAACCCCTATATGAGCAGTTCTTC.

The rearrangement joins TRBV9 to TRBJ1-1; D call uncertain. The CDR3 sequence is 14 residues long. From germline, CDR1 is SGDLS and CDR2 YYNGEE. V was shortened by 4 bases and J by 1 base, with 11 bases between the two germline ends. The CDR3 sequence is CASSPVGGNTEAFF. In nucleotides, the CDR3 is TGTGCCAGCAGCCCCGTGGGAGGGAACACTGAAGCTTTCTTT.

This rearrangement joins TRBV12-3 or TRBV12-4 to TRBJ2-7, with TRBD2 matching over 9 bases. The CDR3 consists of 12 residues. The V segment lost 6 bases and the J segment 6 bases; nucleotides outside the gene matches: 3. CDR3 sequence reads: CASSLTSGEQYF. The DNA for the CDR3 is TGTGCCAGCAGCTTGACTAGCGGCGAGCAGTACTTC.

This clone was seen just once. The genes are TRBV7-9 and TRBJ2-1; the D gene is possibly TRBD2 (5 bases). V lost 5 bases and J 4 bases, leaving 15 bases between the germline ends. The CDR3 extends over 15 amino acids. Looked up from germline, CDR1 is SEHNR and CDR2 is FQNEAQ (reference sequence). CDR3 sequence reads: CASSPEGALYNEQFF. The CDR3 region has the DNA TGTGCCAGCAGCCCCGAGGGCGCCCTTTACAATGAGCAGTTCTTC.

J is TRBJ2-2 and V is TRBV9; 10 positions match TRBD2. This CDR3 has 15 residues. The J segment lost 4 bases and the V segment lost 4 bases, leaving 4 bases of the junction unmatched. The V gene's germline CDR1 is SGDLS and CDR2 YYNGEE. CDR3: CASSSSGRATGELFF. The CDR3, as DNA: TGTGCCAGCAGCTCGAGCGGGAGGGCCACCGGGGAGCTGTTTTTT.

The chain recombines TRBV30 with TRBJ1-3, with 8 bases identical to TRBD1. V gave up 2 bases and J gave up 3 bases; unmatched junction bases: 3. CDR1 is GTSNPN, CDR2 SVGIG, per germline (reference sequence). The CDR3 consists of 14 residues. The CDR3 reads CAWSWTGNGNTIYF. The CDR3 DNA sequence: TGTGCCTGGAGTTGGACAGGGAATGGAAACACCATATATTTT. Complete variable domain (other parts from reference TRBV30 and TRBJ1-3): SQTIHQWPATLVQPVGSPLSLECTVEGTSNPNLYWYRQAAGRGLQLLFYSVGIGQISSEVPQNLSASRPQDRQFILSSKKLLLSDSGFYLCAWSWTGNGNTIYFGEGSWLTVV.